A single sample is the source of the 20 T cell receptor beta chains below, sequenced in a study of T cell clonality in common variable immunodeficiency. The protocol was immunoSEQ multiplex PCR, while the TCRdb copy is restricted to in-frame clones and leaves out a portion. There are about 9,200 clones in the sample, none observed a single time. Study-level results: In common variable immunodeficiency, TCR beta chains reportedly carried fewer deletions and N-nucleotide insertions.

The antigens for these receptors are not known. Input material: peripheral blood mononuclear cells. These receptor sequences come from a human donor with common variable immunodeficiency.

This clone is medium-sized in the sample. With the read ending 3 residues before the CDR3 end, the germline J gene is used to fill in that end. The chain combines TRBV14 with TRBJ1-1; D is undetermined. This CDR3 has 14 residues. Trimming pared 1 base from V and 6 bases from J, leaving 12 bases between. Germline V gives CDR1 SGHDN, CDR2 FVKESK. The CDR3 spells CASSQGTGNSEAFF. The part of the CDR3 DNA that was read is TGTGCCAGCAGCCAAGGAACGGGTAACTCTGAA.

This clone has a handful of counts. The read terminates 3 residues ahead of where the CDR3 ends, so the germline J gene completes it. This chain joins TRBV5-4 and TRBJ2-7, with 8 bases fitting TRBD2. The CDR3 is made up of 15 amino acids. V shed 0 bases and J 3 bases; nucleotides not matched to a gene: 5. Germline CDR1 SGHNT, CDR2 YYREEE (reference sequence). The DNA read from the CDR3 is TGTGCCAGCAGCTTGGGAGCGGGGGAGGGCTACGAG. Its translation: CASSLGAGEGYE. The entire CDR3 protein is CASSLGAGEGYEQYF.

This clone is medium-sized (0.01 to 0.1%). The sequenced part of the CDR3 DNA is TGTGCCAGCTCTACCACGGACAGGCCCATCTACGAG. Protein product: CASSTTDRPIYE. The full CDR3 protein is CASSTTDRPIYEQYF. J is TRBJ2-7 and V is TRBV6-2 or TRBV6-3; 7 bases are a match to TRBD1. The read gets to within 3 residues of the CDR3 end, and the germline J gene fills in the rest. V lost 8 bases and J lost 3; bases outside the gene matches: 13. The CDR3 spans 15 residues. Germline CDR1 is MNHEY and CDR2 is SVGEGT.

In this sample, this clone turned up a few times. This may be a read error: a much more frequent sequence differs by one nucleotide. The CDR3: CASDTGTGGLRRYGYTF. The sequenced CDR3 bases are TGTGCCAGCGACACCGGGACAGGGGGCCTTCGGCGCTATGGC. The chain carries TRBV6-2 or TRBV6-3 and TRBJ1-2, with TRBD1 matching over 12 bases. The CDR3 is cut off 3 residues early in the read; its end comes from the germline J gene. Germline loops: CDR1 MNHEY, CDR2 SVGEGT. This CDR3 has 17 amino acids. With 8 bases clipped from V and 4 bases from J, the junction kept 14 bases outside the gene matches.

By share, this clone ranks as medium-sized (0.01 to 0.1%). The sequenced fragment ends 3 residues before the CDR3 boundary, so the rest is inferred from the germline J gene. V usage is TRBV7-2 and J usage is TRBJ2-1; 11 bases fit TRBD2. CDR3 length: 14 amino acids. Unmatched junction bases numbered 4, after V lost 3 bases and J lost 9 bases. Germline CDR1 and CDR2: SGHTA and FQGNSA. The CDR3 bases that were read are TGTGCCAGCAGCTTGACTAGCGGGAACGGTGAG. It translates to CASSLTSGNGE. The whole CDR3 is CASSLTSGNGEQFF.

This clone appeared many times. The read falls 3 residues short of the CDR3 end, and the missing part is taken from the germline J gene. V is TRBV20-1 and J is TRBJ2-1; 10 bases are a match to TRBD2. V gave up 6 bases and J gave up 7 bases; unmatched junction bases: 12. The CDR3 covers 15 residues. Germline V CDR1 and CDR2: DFQATT, SNEGSKA (reference sequence). CDR3 DNA, as far as it was read: TGCAGTGCCTTTAGGGCTAGCGGGAGATTAAATGAG. Its protein product is CSAFRASGRLNE. The CDR3 in its entirety is CSAFRASGRLNEQFF.

This clone was counted ten times or more. Read data end 3 residues before the CDR3 end; the end is taken from the germline J gene. The chain combines TRBV2 with TRBJ1-5; 7 bases fit TRBD1. V gave up 6 bases and J gave up 0 bases; unmatched junction bases: 5. Germline assignment: CDR1 SNHLY and CDR2 FYNNEI. The CDR3 loop spans 15 amino acids. The CDR3 bases that were read are TGTGCCAGCAGAAGAACAGGGGATAGCAATCAGCCC. Protein sequence: CASRRTGDSNQP. The entire CDR3 protein is CASRRTGDSNQPQHF.

This clone is deemed medium-sized. The DNA ends 3 residues before the CDR3 does, and the rest of the CDR3 is filled in from the germline J gene. V gene TRBV7-6 combines with J gene TRBJ2-5; possible D gene TRBD1, 6 bases. The CDR3 loop spans 12 amino acids. Trimming took 4 bases from V and 5 from J, leaving 8 bases between them. The germline CDR1 and CDR2 sequences are SGHVS and FNYEAQ. CDR3 DNA (partial): TGTGCCAGCAGCTCGCAGGGGGAGACC. This sequence encodes CASSSQGET. The full CDR3 protein reads CASSSQGETQYF.

This clone was seen ten or more times. The CDR3 is cut off 3 residues early in the read; its end comes from the germline J gene. V and J are TRBV6-1 and TRBJ2-3; D might be TRBD1 (5 bases). The CDR3 is 14 amino acids. V was cut by 2 bases and J by 4 bases, with 10 bases left in between. Germline V CDR1 and CDR2: MNHNS, SASEGT. The part of the CDR3 DNA that was read is TGTGCCAGCAGTGAAAGACAGACTGCAGATACG. Translation: CASSERQTADT. The entire CDR3 protein reads CASSERQTADTQYF.

This clone was counted at least ten times. CDR3 DNA, as far as it was read: TGTGCCAGCACCCCTAATCCGGATACG. Protein: CASTPNPDT. The whole CDR3 is CASTPNPDTQYF. The gene calls are TRBV28 and TRBJ2-3; D ambiguous. The read terminates 3 residues before the CDR3 end, so the remaining end is supplied by the germline J gene. This CDR3 region has 12 residues. The V gene's germline CDR1 is MDHEN and CDR2 SYDVKM. Trimming took 7 bases from V and 6 from J, leaving 11 bases between them. Looking up the rest from reference TRBV28 and TRBJ2-3 gives the full variable domain: DVKVTQSSRYLVKRTGEKVFLECVQDMDHENMFWYRQDPGLGLRLIYFSYDVKMKEKGDIPEGYSVSREKKERFSLILESASTNQTSMYLCASTPNPDTQYFGPGTRLTVL.

This clone was seen ten or more times. The CDR3 sequence is CASSQVAENQPQHF. The CDR3 DNA, read in part, is TGCGCCAGCAGCCAAGTGGCGGAAAATCAGCCC. The V call is TRBV4-1, the J call TRBJ1-5; unclear D gene. Sequencing ends 3 residues short of the CDR3 end; the germline J gene provides the rest. The CDR3 totals 14 residues. Trimming removed 1 base from V and 4 bases from J, with 8 bases in between. Per germline, CDR1 MGHRA and CDR2 YSYEKL.

This clone was seen repeatedly, ten times or more. The DNA ends 3 residues before the CDR3 does, and the rest of the CDR3 is filled in from the germline J gene. This chain uses TRBV6-2 or TRBV6-3 with TRBJ2-7; 14 bases are shared with TRBD2. The V segment lost 5 bases and the J segment 2 bases; nucleotides outside the gene matches: 2. The CDR3 is 15 residues long. Germline V gene lookup returns CDR1 MNHEY and CDR2 SVGEGT. CDR3 DNA, as far as it was read: TGTGCCAGCAGTCAGGGACTAGCGGGAGCCTACGAG. This gives the protein CASSQGLAGAYE. The entire CDR3 sequence reads CASSQGLAGAYEQYF.

This clone appeared many times. CDR3 sequence reads: CASSRRTSGGTPYEQYF. The sequenced part of the CDR3 DNA is TGTGCCAGCAGCCGTCGGACTAGCGGGGGCACACCCTACGAG. The rearrangement joins TRBV13 to TRBJ2-7; TRBD2 aligns across 13 bases. The read halts 3 residues ahead of the CDR3 end, with the missing end drawn from the germline J gene. CDR1 and CDR2 (germline): PRHDT, FYEKMQ (reference sequence). After removal of 5 bases from V and 2 bases from J, the junction contained 9 bases not matched to a gene. There are 17 residues in the CDR3.

This clone has only a few counts. With the read ending 3 residues before the CDR3 end, the germline J gene is used to fill in that end. V gene TRBV20-1 combines with J gene TRBJ2-1, with 7 positions matching TRBD2. The CDR3 has 15 residues. CDR1 and CDR2 from the germline V gene are DFQATT and SNEGSKA (reference sequence). Trimming at V came to 0 bases and at J to 6 bases, leaving 8 bases not matched to a gene. CDR3 loop: CSARDLSGTINEQFF. The DNA read from the CDR3 is TGCAGTGCTAGAGATCTAAGCGGGACTATCAATGAG.

This clone was counted ten times or more. The read finishes 3 residues shy of the CDR3 end, and the germline J gene is used to complete it. This sequence joins TRBV12-3 or TRBV12-4 and TRBJ2-7, with no clear D. Trimming removed 3 bases from V and 3 bases from J, with 6 bases in between. The CDR3 has 12 residues. The sequenced part of the CDR3 DNA is TGTGCCAGCAGTTTTTCCTTCTACGAG. This codes for CASSFSFYE. The whole CDR3 sequence reads CASSFSFYEQYF.

This clone was detected many times. The sequenced fragment ends 3 residues before the CDR3 boundary, so the rest is inferred from the germline J gene. This chain links TRBV5-6 with TRBJ2-7; TRBD1 aligns across 10 bases. Germline lookup yields CDR1 SGHDT and CDR2 YYEEEE. The junction had 7 bases not matched to a gene; V was cut back by 2 bases and J by 5 bases. The CDR3 runs 15 residues. The covered CDR3 bases are TGTGCCAGCAGCTTCCTCGGGACAGGGGACGACGAG. Protein product: CASSFLGTGDDE. The whole CDR3 sequence reads CASSFLGTGDDEQYF.

This clone was recorded at least ten times. The read terminates 3 residues ahead of where the CDR3 ends, so the germline J gene completes it. The chain joins TRBV2 to TRBJ2-1, with D unresolved. Trimming cost V 2 bases and J 2 bases, with 7 bases left between them. There are 14 residues in the CDR3. The germline V gene encodes CDR1 SNHLY and CDR2 FYNNEI. CDR3 loop: CASSELGPYNEQFF. CDR3 DNA (partial): TGTGCCAGCAGTGAATTAGGGCCCTACAATGAG.

In its sample, this clone was seen many times. The missing CDR3 end, 3 residues past where the read stops, is filled in from the germline J gene. J is TRBJ2-3 and V is TRBV7-3; 10 bases are a match to TRBD2. The CDR3 extends over 19 amino acids. The ends lost 0 bases at V and 3 bases at J; junction bases unmatched: 12. The germline gives CDR1 SGHTA, CDR2 FQGTGA. Incomplete CDR3 DNA: TGTGCCAGCAGCTTAACAACTCGAATACTAGCGGGGTTAACAGATACG. Translating gives CASSLTTRILAGLTDT. From start to end, the CDR3 is CASSLTTRILAGLTDTQYF.

In this sample, this clone turned up many times. The read comes to an end 3 residues before the CDR3 does, leaving the germline J gene to fill in the end. The V call is TRBV5-1, the J call TRBJ2-5; 7 bases agree with TRBD1. The trim removed 6 bases at V and 2 bases at J, leaving 10 bases unmatched. In germline, CDR1 is SGHRS, CDR2 YFSETQ. The CDR3 spans 15 residues. The CDR3 bases that were read are TGCGCCAGCAACCCTACAACGGGACAGCAAGAGACC. This encodes CASNPTTGQQET. The entire CDR3 protein reads CASNPTTGQQETQYF.

This clone has at least ten counts. The CDR3 goes on 3 residues after the read ends, and that part is filled in from the germline J gene. This chain links TRBV10-3 with TRBJ2-1; no clear D gene. Trimming took off 5 bases at V and 0 bases at J, with 14 bases between the two ends. This CDR3 comprises 16 residues. The germline gives CDR1 ENHRY, CDR2 SYGVKD. The DNA read from the CDR3 is TGTGCCATCAGTATAGGGCCTTCGAGCTCCTACAATGAG. Translating it yields CAISIGPSSSYNE. The whole CDR3 sequence is CAISIGPSSSYNEQFF.